Listed below are T cell receptor beta chains from one sample, sequenced in a study of blood T cell repertoires in COVID-19. The table came from immunoSEQ multiplex PCR; TCRdb's copy has only in-frame clones and leaves some out. The table lists around 200,000 clones, roughly four fifths of them singletons. Sample: peripheral blood. The receptors stem from a human donor in a cohort sampled during active COVID-19. Both conserved end residues are part of each CDR3. Fields, in order: V gene, J gene, D gene, clone size, CDR3 DNA, CDR3 protein. D genes are given only for firm matches. The size entry is marked missing in some rows and otherwise reads once, few, many or a size class.

TRBV6-4	TRBJ2-1	TRBD1	NA	TGTGCCAGCAGTGACCCCTCCCGCCAAGGGACAGTCTACAATGAGCAGTTCTTC	CASSDPSRQGTVYNEQFF
TRBV6-5	TRBJ2-3	NA	few	TGTGCCAGCATAGCAGGGGTATCGACAGATACGCAGTATTTT	CASIAGVSTDTQYF
TRBV5-1	TRBJ2-7	TRBD2	NA	TGCGCCAGCAGCGTCCCCCCTAGCGGGGGCATAGGTGAGCAGTACTTC	CASSVPPSGGIGEQYF
TRBV7-2	TRBJ2-1	NA	NA	TGTGCCAGCAGCTTAGGACAGAACAATGAGCAGTTCTTC	CASSLGQNNEQFF
TRBV15	TRBJ2-3	TRBD2	NA	TGTGCCACCAGCAGAGGGTCGACTAGCGGGGGCGGAGATACGCAGTATTTT	CATSRGSTSGGGDTQYF
TRBV5-1	TRBJ1-1	NA	NA	TGCGCCAGCAGCTTGACGCCGGGGAAAACTGAAGCTTTCTTT	CASSLTPGKTEAFF
TRBV5-6	TRBJ2-7	NA	NA	TGTGCCAGCAGCTACGTCCGGGGGACGTTCCCCTACGAGCAGTACTTC	CASSYVRGTFPYEQYF
TRBV7-9	TRBJ1-4	NA	NA	TGTGCCAGCAGCCTAATAGGGGTCAAACTGTTTTTT	CASSLIGVKLFF
TRBV5-4	TRBJ1-4	TRBD1	NA	TGTGCCAGCAGCTTACAGGGGGCGGATGAAAAACTGTTTTTT	CASSLQGADEKLFF
TRBV15	TRBJ2-7	TRBD1	NA	TGTGCCACCAGCAGAGATCCAGACAGGGCATACGAGCAGTACTTC	CATSRDPDRAYEQYF
TRBV6-5	TRBJ2-7	NA	NA	TGTGCCAGCATGGGCAGCTTCGGCGAGCAGTACTTC	CASMGSFGEQYF
TRBV5-1	TRBJ2-3	TRBD2	NA	TGCGCCAGCAGCTTCACTAGCGTCGATACGCAGTATTTT	CASSFTSVDTQYF
TRBV27	TRBJ1-1	NA	NA	TGTGCCAGCAGTTTAAACCCGGGAGCGAACACTGAAGCTTTCTTT	CASSLNPGANTEAFF
TRBV10-3	TRBJ2-7	NA	NA	TGTGCCATCAGAGGGGGAGGGTCCGCTTACGAGCAGTACTTC	CAIRGGGSAYEQYF
TRBV3-1/TRBV3-2	TRBJ1-2	NA	NA	TGTGCCAGCAGCCAAGTTCCAGGGGCGCAAGGCTACACCTTC	CASSQVPGAQGYTF
TRBV7-9	TRBJ1-1	NA	NA	TGTGCCAGCAGCTCGGGTCCAACTCGGAACACTGAAGCTTTCTTT	CASSSGPTRNTEAFF
TRBV10-1	TRBJ1-1	NA	NA	TGCGCCAGCAGGTCAGGGTTGTGGGACACTGAAGCTTTCTTT	CASRSGLWDTEAFF
TRBV27	TRBJ2-2	TRBD2	NA	TGTGCCAGCAGTCTGGGGACTAGCGGGACCGGGGAGCTGTTTTTT	CASSLGTSGTGELFF
TRBV7-3	TRBJ2-1	TRBD2	NA	TGTGCCAGCAGCTTAAATGCGGGGGGGCCGTATGAGCAGTTCTTC	CASSLNAGGPYEQFF
TRBV6-5	TRBJ1-5	NA	NA	TGTGCCAGCAACGGGGCCAGGGGTCAGCCCCAGCATTTT	CASNGARGQPQHF
TRBV10-3	TRBJ1-2	TRBD1	NA	TGTGCCATCAGTGAGTCGCAGGGGGGTGGCTACACCTTC	CAISESQGGGYTF
TRBV4-1	TRBJ1-3	NA	NA	TGCGCCAGCAGCCAAGGTCCGCAGGGGAGTTCTGGAAACACCATATATTTT	CASSQGPQGSSGNTIYF
TRBV7-9	TRBJ1-1	TRBD1	NA	TGTGCCAGCAGCTCGGGACAGTTGAACACTGAAGCTTTCTTT	CASSSGQLNTEAFF
TRBV18	TRBJ1-1	TRBD1	NA	TGTGCCAGCTCACCTGGCCCGACGGACAGGGGTACTAGGAACACTGAAGCTTTCTTT	CASSPGPTDRGTRNTEAFF
TRBV20-1	TRBJ2-1	NA	few	TGCAGTGCTAGAGATCGTAGGGAGAGGTTCTTC	CSARDRRERFF
TRBV7-2	TRBJ1-1	NA	once	TGTGCCAGCAGCACCCGGGACGGGGGGAACACTGAAGCTTTCTTT	CASSTRDGGNTEAFF
TRBV3-1/TRBV3-2	TRBJ1-1	NA	NA	TGTGCCAGCAGCCAAGATGGGCCGAACACTGAAGCTTTCTTT	CASSQDGPNTEAFF
TRBV4-1	TRBJ2-3	NA	few	TGCGCCAGCAGCCCGGCGGTGTGGGGAGCCACAGATACGCAGTATTTT	CASSPAVWGATDTQYF
TRBV29-1	TRBJ2-3	TRBD1	NA	TGCAGCCTCCTCCGGGACAGGGGTACAGATACGCAGTATTTT	CSLLRDRGTDTQYF
TRBV6-5	TRBJ2-7	TRBD1	once	TGTGCCAGCAGTTACTCCCGGACAGGGAGTCACTACGAGCAGTACTTC	CASSYSRTGSHYEQYF
TRBV3-1/TRBV3-2	TRBJ1-4	TRBD1	NA	TGTGCCAGCAGCCAGGGGCCAGGGGGCTTAGAAAAACTGTTTTTT	CASSQGPGGLEKLFF
TRBV18	TRBJ2-6	TRBD1	NA	TGTGCCAGCTCACCGACAGGGGAAGGGGCCAACGTCCTGACTTTC	CASSPTGEGANVLTF
TRBV27	TRBJ2-5	NA	NA	TGTGCCAGCAAATACGCCGGGACTTCCCAAGAGACCCAGTACTTC	CASKYAGTSQETQYF
TRBV11-2	TRBJ2-2	NA	NA	TGTGCCAGCAGCTCCCCGGACACGACGAGGTCCGGGGAGCTGTTTTTT	CASSSPDTTRSGELFF
TRBV6-5	TRBJ1-2	NA	NA	TGTGCCACCCATCCAGGGTTAAGTGACTATGGCTACACCTTC	CATHPGLSDYGYTF
TRBV7-8	TRBJ1-2	TRBD1	NA	TGTGCCAGCAGCGCGGGACAGGAGCGGGGCTACACCTTC	CASSAGQERGYTF
TRBV6-6	TRBJ1-1	TRBD1	NA	TGTGCCAGCAGGGGGGACAGGAACACTGAAGCTTTCTTT	CASRGDRNTEAFF